The 20 T cell receptor gamma chains listed next were all sequenced from one sample in a study of gamma-delta chains in newborns, infants, children. TCRdb re-processed the reads using CATT. Found here are 1,000 to 1,500 gamma-chain clones, 56% of them singletons; the top ten hold around 8.7%. The sample was blood. These receptors were taken from a child who was a newborn, infant or young child, either healthy, febrile or measles-vaccinated (not recorded which).

Comment on this clone: This clone may be a read error of a much larger clone one base away. CDR3 in DNA: TGTGCCACCTGGGACGGGCACGGTATTGATTATAAGAAACTCTTT. Amino acids: CATWDGHGIDYKKLF. The gene calls are TRGV2 and TRGJ1 or TRGJ2. The J gene, missing from TCRdb, was assigned here through DNA to germline matching. Germline CDR1 reads EGSNGY; CDR2 reads YDSYNSKV. The CDR3 sequence is 15 residues long. V lost 0 bases and J lost 5; bases outside the gene matches: 10.

By share, this clone counts as large. The sample holds other DNA sequences that translate to the same CDR3. The chain employs TRGV3 and TRGJ1 or TRGJ2. No J gene was available from TCRdb, and it was assigned here by a germline match of the DNA. V trimming: 0 bases; J trimming: 2 bases; junction bases outside the gene matches: 1. The CDR3 length is 13 residues. The V gene's germline CDR1 is VTNTFY and CDR2 YDVSTARD (reference sequence). CDR3 region: CATWDRHYYKKLF. The CDR3 DNA follows: TGTGCCACCTGGGACAGGCATTATTATAAGAAACTCTTT.

Concerning this clone: A much larger clone differs by one base, so this may be a read error. The J gene is TRGJP2, the V gene TRGV4. The J gene was missing in TCRdb and was found by matching the end of the DNA to germline. CDR1 is EGSTGY and CDR2 is YDSYTSSV in the germline V gene. The length of the CDR3 is 17 residues. J was trimmed by 2 bases and V by 0 bases; bases with no gene match: 9. CDR3 DNA: TGTGCCACCTGGGATGGGGCCGGGAGGAGTAGTGATTGGATCAAGACGTTT. Protein product: CATWDGAGRSSDWIKTF.

Notes on this clone: This may be a read error, as it is one base from a much larger clone. This chain uses TRGV8 with TRGJ1 or TRGJ2. The J gene is not listed in TCRdb, so it was assigned here from a DNA match to germline. Unmatched junction bases numbered 8, after V lost 4 bases and J lost 5 bases. The CDR3 runs 13 residues. Germline V gene data show CDR1 as VENAVY and CDR2 as YDSYNSRV. CDR3 region: CATWEMRNYKKLF. DNA for the CDR3: TGTGCCACCTGGGAGATGAGGAATTATAAGAAACTCTTT.

A remark on this clone: This may stem from a read error, because a much larger clone lies one nucleotide away. The chain combines TRGV4 with TRGJ1 or TRGJ2. TCRdb gives no J gene; it was assigned here by matching the DNA to germline. The germline CDR1 and CDR2 sequences are EGSTGY and YDSYTSSV. The CDR3 is 12 residues long. V was pared by 9 bases and J by 0 bases, with 5 bases of the junction left unmatched. Here the CDR3 reads CATGPNYYKKLF. The DNA of the CDR3 is TGTGCCACCGGGCCGAATTATTATAAGAAACTCTTT.

This clone was observed a few times. V and J are TRGV4 and TRGJ1 or TRGJ2. The J gene, missing from TCRdb, was assigned here through DNA to germline matching. V shed 0 bases and J 6 bases; nucleotides not matched to a gene: 2. There are 12 residues in the CDR3. Germline V gene sequence: CDR1 EGSTGY, CDR2 YDSYTSSV. The chain's CDR3 is CATWDGPYKKLF. DNA for the CDR3: TGTGCCACCTGGGATGGGCCTTATAAGAAACTCTTT.

The V and J genes are TRGV4 and TRGJ1 or TRGJ2. No J segment appears in TCRdb, so it was assigned here by matching the sequence to germline. Germline V gene sequence: CDR1 EGSTGY, CDR2 YDSYTSSV. The V segment lost 5 bases and the J segment 2 bases; nucleotides outside the gene matches: 6. The CDR3 contains 13 residues. The CDR3 here is CATWGEHYYKKLF. CDR3 nucleotides: TGTGCCACCTGGGGGGAGCATTATTATAAGAAACTCTTT.

A word on this clone: A read error likely explains this, since a far larger clone differs by one base. A V gene of TRGV2 was called, but no J gene was assigned. Germline V gene data show CDR1 as EGSNGY and CDR2 as YDSYNSKV. This CDR3 comprises 14 residues. CDR3 in amino acids: CATWDVGSDWIETF. The CDR3 DNA reads TGTGCCACCTGGGACGTGGGTAGTGATTGGATCGAGACGTTT.

This clone is a singleton in its sample. A much larger clone is a single base away; this may be a read error. Within the sample, other DNA sequences also encode this same CDR3. This chain uses TRGV4 with TRGJ1 or TRGJ2. Here the J gene was assigned by germline matching of the DNA, as TCRdb has none. CDR1 is EGSTGY, CDR2 YDSYTSSV, per germline. V shed 4 bases, J shed 5 bases, and the junction held 8 bases outside the gene matches. This CDR3 spans 13 amino acids. CDR3 loop: CATWDGGDYKKLF. DNA for the CDR3: TGTGCCACCTGGGACGGCGGGGATTATAAGAAACTCTTT.

Regarding this clone: Within the sample, other DNA sequences also encode this same CDR3. V gene TRGV3 combines with J gene TRGJ1 or TRGJ2. The J gene is not listed in TCRdb, so it was assigned here from a DNA match to germline. CDR1 and CDR2 from the germline V gene are VTNTFY and YDVSTARD (reference sequence). The CDR3 is 15 amino acids. J lost 5 bases, V lost 3 bases, and 13 bases had no gene match. Here the CDR3 reads CATWDGSTLHYKKLF. The CDR3 DNA reads TGTGCCACCTGGGACGGCTCGACCCTCCATTATAAGAAACTCTTT.

The table lists this clone with a few counts. The chain recombines TRGV2 with TRGJ1 or TRGJ2. No J gene is reported in TCRdb; it was inferred here by comparing the DNA with germline. The CDR3 consists of 14 residues. Per germline, CDR1 EGSNGY and CDR2 YDSYNSKV. V was clipped by 0 bases and J by 7 bases; unmatched bases: 9. DNA of the CDR3: TGTGCCACCTGGGACGGGCCATCTAGATATAAGAAACTCTTT. Protein: CATWDGPSRYKKLF.

As regards this clone: Other DNA sequences in this sample translate to the same CDR3. The V and J genes are TRGV9 and TRGJP. Because TCRdb records no J gene, it was assigned here through a match of the DNA to germline. Trimming removed 0 bases from V and 17 bases from J; junction bases left unmatched: 4. The germline V gene encodes CDR1 GITISATS and CDR2 ISYDGTV (reference sequence). The CDR3 covers 13 residues. CDR3 amino acids: CALWEVGQKIKVF. The CDR3 nucleotides are TGTGCCTTGTGGGAGGTGGGGCAAAAAATCAAGGTATTT.

As concerns this clone: Being one base from a much bigger clone, this may be a read error. Other nucleotide sequences in the sample specify the same CDR3. The V gene is TRGV9, the J gene TRGJP. No J gene was available from TCRdb, and it was assigned here by a germline match of the DNA. The CDR3 consists of 16 residues. CDR1 GITISATS and CDR2 ISYDGTV come from the germline V gene (reference sequence). The CDR3 DNA sequence: TGTGCCTTGTGGGAGGTGCGGGAGTTGGGTAAAAAAATCAAGGTATTT. It specifies CALWEVRELGKKIKVF.

Concerning this clone: This may stem from a read error, because a much larger clone lies one nucleotide away. This chain links TRGV3 with TRGJ1 or TRGJ2. Assignment of the J gene here rests on matching the DNA to germline, because TCRdb gives none. The CDR3 has 13 amino acids. CDR1 is VTNTFY and CDR2 is YDVSTARD in the germline V gene (reference sequence). CDR3 coding DNA: TGCGCCACCTGGGACAGGCTTTATTATAAGAAACTCTTT. This sequence encodes CATWDRLYYKKLF.

The J gene is TRGJ1 or TRGJ2, the V gene TRGV4. The J gene was not available in TCRdb and was assigned here by matching the DNA to germline segments. CDR3 length: 15 residues. The J segment lost 3 bases and the V segment lost 0 bases, leaving 8 bases of the junction unmatched. CDR1 and CDR2 from the germline V gene are EGSTGY and YDSYTSSV. The DNA for the CDR3 is TGTGCCACCTGGGATGGGACGGGGATTTATTATAAGAAACTCTTT. The encoded protein is CATWDGTGIYYKKLF.

This clone was seen only once. Just one base apart from a much larger clone, this may be a read error. Other DNA sequences within the sample encode an identical CDR3. J is TRGJ1 or TRGJ2 and V is TRGV8. No J segment appears in TCRdb, so it was assigned here by matching the sequence to germline. This CDR3 has 14 amino acids. In germline, CDR1 is VENAVY, CDR2 YDSYNSRV. The CDR3, as DNA: TGCGCCACCTGGGATTCCAACTCCTATTATAAGAAACTCTTT. Translated, it gives CATWDSNSYYKKLF.

This clone was detected once. A read error is the likely source, as a far larger clone sits one nucleotide away. Other nucleotide sequences from this sample produce the same CDR3. The CDR3 reads CATWDGLRCKKLF. The CDR3 DNA sequence: TGTGCCACCTGGGACGGGCTCCGGTGCAAGAAACTCTTC. With the J gene uncalled, the V gene is TRGV2. CDR3 length: 13 amino acids. CDR1 and CDR2 from the germline V gene are EGSNGY and YDSYNSKV.

A few counts support this clone. CDR3 residues: CATWDGVYYKKLF. CDR3 DNA sequence: TGTGCCACCTGGGATGGGGTTTATTATAAGAAACTCTTT. This chain uses TRGV4 with TRGJ1 or TRGJ2. This CDR3 comprises 13 residues. V shed 0 bases and J 3 bases; nucleotides not matched to a gene: 2. Per the germline V gene, CDR1 is EGSTGY and CDR2 is YDSYTSSV.

Worth noting for this clone: With a far larger clone one base away, a read error is the likely cause. This sample also contains other DNA sequences that code for the same CDR3. This rearrangement joins TRGV2 to TRGJ1 or TRGJ2. TCRdb is silent on the J gene; assignment here came from matching the DNA to germline. Germline lookup yields CDR1 EGSNGY and CDR2 YDSYNSKV. The V segment lost 0 bases and the J segment 7 bases; nucleotides outside the gene matches: 6. CDR3 length: 13 residues. The DNA for the CDR3 is TGTGCCACCTGGGACGGGCTAGGGTATAAGAAACTCTTT. Translating it yields CATWDGLGYKKLF.

This chain links TRGV9 with TRGJ1 or TRGJ2. In the absence of a J gene in TCRdb, the DNA was matched to germline to assign it here. Germline V gene data show CDR1 as GITISATS and CDR2 as ISYDGTV (reference sequence). This CDR3 region has 12 residues. J gave up 5 bases and V 2 bases, and 3 bases lay outside the gene matches. The CDR3 loop reads CALWEGDYKKLF. DNA of the CDR3: TGTGCCTTGTGGGAGGGGGATTATAAGAAACTCTTT.